This TCR beta chain was observed in a study of blood T cell repertoires in COVID-19. Study-wide background: Donors in the United States, Italy and Spain gave samples during acute or convalescent COVID-19. Nucleic acid was either cDNA or gDNA, and it came from T cells, B-cell-depleted T cells, or PBMCs.

The CDR3 totals 16 residues. V was clipped by 5 bases and J by 5 bases, with 21 bases between them. Germline V gene data show CDR1 as MNHEY and CDR2 as SMNVEV (reference sequence). Libraries were prepared by immunoSEQ multiplex PCR; TCRdb keeps only in-frame clonotypes and omits some of them. Here the sample spans a few hundred thousand clones, under 90% being singletons. This sequence was found in a woman aged 25 to 45 who had recovered from COVID-19. Sequenced input: PBMCs or T cells enriched from blood (not recorded which). V and J are TRBV27 and TRBJ2-5; D is possibly TRBD2 (7 bases). CDR3 in amino acids: CASSANAGAGGETQYF. The CDR3, as DNA: TGTGCCAGCAGTGCAAACGCGGGGGCAGGCGGGGAGACCCAGTACTTC.